The 11 T cell receptor beta chains below were found in one sample sequenced in a study of vaccination effects on CD4 cells after COVID-19. ViraFEST expansion of antigen-specific CD4+ T cells with viral peptide pools preceded sequencing. Having been cultured for roughly 10 days, the cells underwent CD4+ T cell isolation. Negative nucleocapsid antibody tests before and after vaccination confirmed no previous SARS-CoV-2 infection. The antigens these receptors bind are not known. The protocol was immunoSEQ multiplex PCR, while the TCRdb copy is restricted to in-frame clones and leaves out a portion. The sample includes about 27,000 clones, about 70% of them seen just once. This specimen consisted of CD4+ T cells from PBMCs cultured with HCoV-NL63 spike peptides, obtained before COVID-19 vaccination. The receptors stem from a human donor who received a COVID-19 vaccine.

This rearrangement joins TRBV7-2 to TRBJ2-1; no firm D call. The ends were cut back, 1 base at V and 6 bases at J, with 10 bases in the middle. CDR1 SGHTA and CDR2 FQGNSA come from the germline V gene. The CDR3 loop spans 14 amino acids. CDR3 DNA sequence: TGTGCCAGCAGCTTAGTAGGTTTGGGCAATGAGCAGTTCTTC. This encodes CASSLVGLGNEQFF.

This clone has only a few counts. The chain combines TRBV19 with TRBJ1-5; D gene unclear. V lost 3 bases to trimming and J lost 6 bases, with 12 bases between them. The CDR3 covers 14 residues. CDR1 and CDR2 (germline): LNHDA, SQIVND (reference sequence). The CDR3 DNA reads as TGTGCCAGTAGTATTTTAGAGTCTGGTCAGCCCCAGCATTTT. Protein: CASSILESGQPQHF.

J is TRBJ1-6 and V is TRBV30; 8 nucleotides agree with TRBD1. V dropped 7 bases and J dropped 2; count of bases not matched to a gene: 4. Germline CDR1 GTSNPN, CDR2 SVGIG (reference sequence). CDR3 size: 14 residues. As DNA, the CDR3 is TGTGCCTCCGCAGGGGGCCCCTATAATTCACCCCTCCACTTT. Residues: CASAGGPYNSPLHF.

V and J are TRBV7-2 and TRBJ2-3; no clear D gene. Germline V CDR1 and CDR2: SGHTA, FQGNSA. V was shortened by 1 base and J by 2 bases, with 4 bases between the two germline ends. The CDR3 totals 13 residues. The CDR3 coding sequence is TGTGCCAGCAGCTTAGGTTTCACAGATACGCAGTATTTT. Protein sequence: CASSLGFTDTQYF.

The chain has TRBV6-6 and TRBJ2-7; D is unresolved. From germline, CDR1 is MNHNY and CDR2 SVGAGI (reference sequence). Between the trimmed V and J ends, which lost 5 bases and 5 bases, there was a span of 13 bases. There are 13 residues in the CDR3. CDR3 bases: TGTGCCAGCAGTCAACCTTTGGAAAACGAGCAGTACTTC. This codes for CASSQPLENEQYF.

The V gene is TRBV7-2, the J gene TRBJ1-2; 8 bases line up with TRBD1. The CDR3 runs to 13 residues. The germline V gene encodes CDR1 SGHTA and CDR2 FQGNSA. J gave up 6 bases and V 5 bases, and 5 bases lay outside the gene matches. The CDR3 reads CASSLGQGNGYTF. CDR3 DNA: TGTGCCAGCAGCCTCGGACAGGGTAATGGCTACACCTTC. Full variable domain (outside the CDR3, taken from reference TRBV7-2 and TRBJ1-2): GAGVSQSPSNKVTEKGKDVELRCDPISGHTALYWYRQSLGQGLEFLIYFQGNSAPDKSGLPSDRFSAERTGGSVSTLTIQRTQQEDSAVYLCASSLGQGNGYTFGSGTRLTVV.

The rearrangement uses TRBV2 and TRBJ1-2; D is ambiguous. This CDR3 region has 14 residues. CDR1 is SNHLY, CDR2 FYNNEI, per germline. The V end was cut by 5 bases, the J end by 3 bases, with 13 bases between. In DNA form, the CDR3 reads TGTGCCAGCAGTCAGGAGTCTTCCTACTATGGCTACACCTTC. It yields the protein CASSQESSYYGYTF.

This chain uses TRBV28 with TRBJ1-6; no clear D gene. Trimming stripped 1 base from V and 9 bases from J, with 10 bases between. The CDR3 consists of 14 residues. Germline V gene sequence: CDR1 MDHEN, CDR2 SYDVKM. CDR3 amino acids: CASSLFGESSPLHF. In DNA form, the CDR3 reads TGTGCCAGCAGTTTATTTGGGGAAAGTTCACCCCTCCACTTT.

This clone occurred once. This sequence joins TRBV11-1 and TRBJ2-7; the match to TRBD2 covers 10 bases. The ends lost 5 bases at V and 3 bases at J; junction bases unmatched: 4. Germline V CDR1 and CDR2: SGHAT, FQDESV (reference sequence). The CDR3 contains 14 residues. CDR3 in amino acids: CASSQRGGLYEQYF. The CDR3 coding sequence is TGTGCCAGCAGCCAGCGGGGGGGCCTCTACGAGCAGTACTTC.

V gene TRBV7-8 combines with J gene TRBJ2-3, with D perhaps matching TRBD2 (6 bases). The CDR3 loop spans 19 amino acids. Germline CDR1 SGHVS, CDR2 FQNEAQ. V dropped 1 base and J dropped 3 bases, with 23 bases sitting between them. The DNA for the CDR3 is TGTGCCAGCAGCTTAGTACGGGGGTCGGCTAGCTGGCTTACAGATACGCAGTATTTT. This translates into CASSLVRGSASWLTDTQYF.

Turning to this clone: At one end the junction does not follow the germline gene, possibly because of a read error. The chain has TRBV6-1 and TRBJ1-3; no clear D gene. This CDR3 region has 15 residues. Germline-derived CDR1 and CDR2 are MNHNS and SASEGT. CDR3 region: CASREGPNSGNTIYF. The DNA for the CDR3 is TGTGCCAGCAGGGAAGGACCGAACTCTGGAAACACCATATATTTT.